The table lists the clone carrying this TCR beta chain with many counts. What it recognizes is unknown. Germline assignment: CDR1 DFQATT and CDR2 SNEGSKA (reference sequence). The germline V and J ends were trimmed by 6 bases and 0 bases, with 9 bases remaining between them. The CDR3 consists of 13 residues. These data belong to a study of response to subunit inactivated influenza vaccine. Findings and caveats of the study: There was a suggestion from the authors that each seasonal influenza vaccination recruits few new T cells.

TCRdb processed the RT-PCR reads anew with MiXCR; each CDR3 protein has one entry. The top ten hold about 11% of the sample, which has about 180,000 distinct CDR3 sequences, approximately 8.7% seen once. This clonotype was sampled from a man aged 50-59 years who received an inactivated influenza vaccine. The sample consisted of non-naive T cells sorted from PBMCs, taken on the day of vaccination. V is TRBV20-1 and J is TRBJ1-5; D gene unclear. In DNA form, the CDR3 reads TGCAGTGCCACTCCCGGTAGCAATCAGCCCCAGCATTTT. Its protein is CSATPGSNQPQHF.